This T cell receptor (beta chain) was sequenced for a study of blood T cell repertoires in COVID-19. Study summary: T cells, B-cell-depleted T cells, or PBMCs provided the cDNA or gDNA that served as material.

Participants spanned ages about 18 to 90 years and resided in over 20 US areas. The table came from immunoSEQ multiplex PCR; TCRdb's copy has only in-frame clones and leaves some out. The data show more than 400,000 clones, less than 95% seen once. Per the germline V gene, CDR1 is MDHEN and CDR2 is SYDVKM. The CDR3 spans 19 residues. The V and J ends lost 1 base and 2 bases, in that order; junction bases with no gene match: 12. The receptor was derived from a man between 18 and 29 years old who had recovered from COVID-19. The chain recombines TRBV28 with TRBJ2-4; 9 positions match TRBD2. The specimen was PBMCs or T cells enriched from blood (not recorded which). The CDR3 nucleotides are TGTGCCAGCAGTTTATCCTTAGCGGGAGTCGACGGGACCAAAAACATTCAGTACTTC. It is translated as CASSLSLAGVDGTKNIQYF. Full variable domain (remainder filled in from reference TRBV28 and TRBJ2-4): DVKVTQSSRYLVKRTGEKVFLECVQDMDHENMFWYRQDPGLGLRLIYFSYDVKMKEKGDIPEGYSVSREKKERFSLILESASTNQTSMYLCASSLSLAGVDGTKNIQYFGAGTRLSVL.